What follows is one TCR beta chain and its context. Its target is unknown. The time point was: persistent/refractory GD, antithyroid drugs over 5 years with positive TRAb. The TCR library was prepared using RNA isolated from PBMCs. Guidelines of the American Thyroid Association were used to diagnose Graves' disease. Combining iRepertoire HTBI primers with Arm-PCR of CDR3 regions, the authors built TCR beta libraries. TCRdb ran MiXCR on the multiplex PCR reads and lists one entry per CDR3 protein. This table has around 460,000 distinct CDR3 sequences, around a fifth appearing once. Germline CDR1 reads MNHEY; CDR2 reads SMNVEV (reference sequence). CDR3 length equals 9 residues. V was shortened by 2 bases and J by 10 bases, with 3 bases between the two germline ends. This entry is derived from a study of regulatory T cells in long-lasting Graves disease. Study-level information: Persistence in Graves' disease required over 5 years of antithyroid drugs plus positive TSH receptor antibodies. Points from the study as a whole: Favored usage of TRBV28, TRBJ1-2 and TRBJ2-5 was recorded in persistent disease.

The source of this sequence is a female donor with Graves disease. Sequenced here: peripheral blood mononuclear cells (PBMCs), sampled when the disease was refractory, from a patient treated with antithyroid drugs. V is TRBV27 and J is TRBJ2-7; the D is unclear. The DNA of the CDR3 is TGTGCCAGCAGTTTAGGCCAGTACTTC. It encodes CASSLGQYF.